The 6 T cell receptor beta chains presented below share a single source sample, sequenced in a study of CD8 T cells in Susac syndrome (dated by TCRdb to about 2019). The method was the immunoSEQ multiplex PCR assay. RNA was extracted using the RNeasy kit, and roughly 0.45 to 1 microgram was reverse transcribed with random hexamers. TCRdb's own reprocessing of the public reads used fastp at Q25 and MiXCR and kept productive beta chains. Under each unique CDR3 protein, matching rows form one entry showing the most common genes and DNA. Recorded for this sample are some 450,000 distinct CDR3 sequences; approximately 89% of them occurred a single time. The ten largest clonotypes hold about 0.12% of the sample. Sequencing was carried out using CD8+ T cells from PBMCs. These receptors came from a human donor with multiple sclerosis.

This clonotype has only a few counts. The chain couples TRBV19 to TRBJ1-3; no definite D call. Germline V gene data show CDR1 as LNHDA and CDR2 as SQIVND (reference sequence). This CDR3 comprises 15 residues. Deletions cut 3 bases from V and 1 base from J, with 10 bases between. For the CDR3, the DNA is TGTGCCAGTAGTATCGGACCCTGGTCTGGAAACACCATATATTTT. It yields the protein CASSIGPWSGNTIYF.

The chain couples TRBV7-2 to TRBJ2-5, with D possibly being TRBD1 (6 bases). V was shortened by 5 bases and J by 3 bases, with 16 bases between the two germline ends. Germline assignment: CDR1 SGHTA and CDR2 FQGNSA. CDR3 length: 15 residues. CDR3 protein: CASSRTGIREETQYF. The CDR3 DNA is TGTGCCAGCAGCCGAACAGGGATTAGGGAAGAGACCCAGTACTTC.

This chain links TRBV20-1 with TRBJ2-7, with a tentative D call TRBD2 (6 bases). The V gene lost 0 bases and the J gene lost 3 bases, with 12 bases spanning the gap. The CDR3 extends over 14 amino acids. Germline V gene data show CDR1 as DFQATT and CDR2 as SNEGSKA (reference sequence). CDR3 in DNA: TGCAGTGCTAGAGATTCCGGGACTCTCTACGAGCAGTACTTC. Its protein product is CSARDSGTLYEQYF.

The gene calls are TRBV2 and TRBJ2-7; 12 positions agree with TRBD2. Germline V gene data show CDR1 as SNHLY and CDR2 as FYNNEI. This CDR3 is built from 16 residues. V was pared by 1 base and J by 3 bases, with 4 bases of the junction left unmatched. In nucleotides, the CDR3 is TGTGCCAGCAGTGAAGGGACTAGCGGGGCCTACTACGAGCAGTACTTC. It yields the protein CASSEGTSGAYYEQYF.

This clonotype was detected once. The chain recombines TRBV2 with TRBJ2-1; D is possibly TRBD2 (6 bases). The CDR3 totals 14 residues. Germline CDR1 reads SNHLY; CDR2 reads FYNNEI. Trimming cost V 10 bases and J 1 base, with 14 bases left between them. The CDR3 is CAKSHGRSYNEQFF. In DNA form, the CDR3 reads TGTGCCAAAAGTCACGGGAGATCCTACAATGAGCAGTTCTTC.

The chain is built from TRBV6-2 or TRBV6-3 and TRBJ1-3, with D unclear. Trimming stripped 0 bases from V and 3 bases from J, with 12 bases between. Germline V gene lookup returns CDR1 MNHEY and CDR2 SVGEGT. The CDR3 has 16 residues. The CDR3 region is CASSYSRRIDGNTIYF. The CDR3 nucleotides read TGTGCCAGCAGTTACTCGAGGAGAATAGATGGAAACACCATATATTTT.